The entry that follows covers one TCR beta chain sequence. Which antigen it targets is not known. Base qualities are not recorded, but no much larger clone differs from it by a single base. The time point label corresponds to: about 28 days (+/-7) after the second vaccine dose. AZD1222 recipients with second doses at about 4 weeks or about 12 weeks were pooled, because spike-specific TCR depth and breadth did not differ between schedules. The vaccinee samples were drawn from two UK trials, COV001 and COV002, one of which was a single-blind randomized controlled phase 2/3 trial testing AZD1222 (ChAdOx1 nCoV-19) in healthy adults. Trial participant PBMC samples were collected at day 0 and day 28 after the second dose for TCRbeta chain sequencing. The CDR3 regions of human TCRbeta chains were analyzed by immunosequencing. Regarding the original processing steps: TCRs in the repertoires were compared against a reference library of SARS-CoV-2-specific TCRs that had been generated with the MIRA antigen-specificity platform. Breadth was defined as the fraction of unique TCRs that were SARS-CoV-2-associated. Depth was defined as the fraction of total T cells that were SARS-CoV-2-associated. Using the MIRA data, each spike-specific TCR was assigned both to the spike region to which the TCR was reactive and to a CD4 or CD8 class. Log10-transformed breadth and depth values were compared by one-way ANOVA with Sidak's multiple comparisons tests. TCRdb provides this immuneACCESS table in a form limited to in-frame rearrangements. Some clones are lacking; in checked studies, under half of them reflect an unresolved V gene, and why the rest are absent is not known. V and J calls and clone size come straight from that table; D and trimming were deduced from the DNA. The sample data list over 100,000 clones, and under 95% of these were observed just once. The top ten clonotypes cover 1% to 1.4% of the sample.

The sample comes from a study of T cell responses to AZD1222 COVID-19 vaccine (dated by TCRdb to the early 2020s). Broadly, across the study: A total of just over 230 trial participants underwent TCR sequencing, of whom approximately 200 had received two doses of AZD1222 and 26 had received two doses of the MenACWY control vaccine. Enrollment into the trials was organized by age into subgroups of 18-55, 56-69 and 70-plus years, and those subgroups contained roughly 150, 30 and 60 TCR-sequenced participants, respectively.

Findings and caveats that apply to the study as a whole: Nearly half of unique spike-specific TCRs reportedly recognized epitopes outside regions mutated in the B.1.351 and B.1.1.7 variants. Conclusions about previously exposed vaccinees were limited because only five to seven AZD1222 recipients were SARS-CoV-2 seropositive at baseline. Because no day 14 peak-response samples were available, the repertoires could be characterized only after the peak T cell response. A significant rise in spike-specific TCR breadth and depth was observed after two AZD1222 doses relative to day 0 and relative to MenACWY recipients. Participants were mostly white British and included more females than males, and it was suggested by the authors that clonal diversity may have been underestimated. In the small 56-69-year group, the increase in depth fell short of significance, most likely because of low power. CD4 TCRs associated with the vaccine covered the entire spike protein, and the dominant responses were in regions 160-218 and 743-854.

Deletion took 3 bases off V and 8 bases off J, with a span of 12 bases between the germline ends. The CDR3 sequence holds 13 residues, the cysteine and phenylalanine included. Solely the CDR3 DNA is kept, with 39 bases framed from the first base. Looking up the germline V gene yields CDR1 MRHNA and CDR2 SNTAGT. Specimen: peripheral blood, collected 28 days after the second AZD1222 dose. This clonotype originated in an adult who received the AZD1222 COVID-19 vaccine. Recombination connected TRBV6-4 to TRBJ2-3; a tentative D call is TRBD2 (5 bases match). The CDR3 has the sequence CASSEDSFGTQYF. The sequenced DNA: TGTGCCAGCAGTGAGGACTCGTTTGGTACGCAGTATTTT.